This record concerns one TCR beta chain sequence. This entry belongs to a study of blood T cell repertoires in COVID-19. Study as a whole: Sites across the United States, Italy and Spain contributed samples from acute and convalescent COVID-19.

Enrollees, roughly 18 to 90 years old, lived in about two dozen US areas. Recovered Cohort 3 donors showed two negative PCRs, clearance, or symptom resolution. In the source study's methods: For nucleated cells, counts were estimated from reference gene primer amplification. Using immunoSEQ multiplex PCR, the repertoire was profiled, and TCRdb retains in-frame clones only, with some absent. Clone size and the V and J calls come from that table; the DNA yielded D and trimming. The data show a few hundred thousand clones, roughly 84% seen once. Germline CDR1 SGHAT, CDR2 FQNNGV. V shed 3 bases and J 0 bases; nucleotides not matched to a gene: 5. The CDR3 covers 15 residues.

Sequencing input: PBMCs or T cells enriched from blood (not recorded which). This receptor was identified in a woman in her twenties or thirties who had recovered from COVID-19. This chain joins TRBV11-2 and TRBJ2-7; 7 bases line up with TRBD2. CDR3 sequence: CASSLSGVSSYEQYF. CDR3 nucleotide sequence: TGTGCCAGCAGCTTGAGCGGGGTGAGCTCCTACGAGCAGTACTTC.